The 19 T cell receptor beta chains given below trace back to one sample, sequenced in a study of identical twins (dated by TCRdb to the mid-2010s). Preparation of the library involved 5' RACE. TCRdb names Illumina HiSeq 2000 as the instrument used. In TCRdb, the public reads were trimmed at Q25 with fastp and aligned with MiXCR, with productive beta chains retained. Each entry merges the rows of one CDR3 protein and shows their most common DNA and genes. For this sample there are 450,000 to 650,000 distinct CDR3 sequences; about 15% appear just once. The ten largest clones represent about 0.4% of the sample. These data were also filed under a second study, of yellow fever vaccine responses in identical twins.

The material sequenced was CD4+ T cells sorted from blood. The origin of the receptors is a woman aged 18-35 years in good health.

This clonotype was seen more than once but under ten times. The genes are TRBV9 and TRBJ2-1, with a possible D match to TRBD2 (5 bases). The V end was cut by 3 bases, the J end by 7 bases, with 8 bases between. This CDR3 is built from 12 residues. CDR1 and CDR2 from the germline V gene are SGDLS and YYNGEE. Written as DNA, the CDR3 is TGTGCCAGCAGCGCGGACTCGAATGAGCAGTTCTTC. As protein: CASSADSNEQFF. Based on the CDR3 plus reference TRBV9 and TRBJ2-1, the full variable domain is DSGVTQTPKHLITATGQRVTLRCSPRSGDLSVYWYQQSLDQGLQFLIQYYNGEERAKGNILERFSAQQFPDLHSELNLSSLELGDSALYFCASSADSNEQFFGPGTRLTVL.

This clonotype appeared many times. The CDR3 DNA follows: TGCGCCAGCAGCTCAGGACACCTACAAGAGACCCAGTACTTC. It is translated as CASSSGHLQETQYF. This chain connects TRBV5-1 to TRBJ2-5; possible D gene TRBD1, 5 bases. In germline, CDR1 is SGHRS, CDR2 YFSETQ. Trimming removed 3 bases from V and 2 bases from J, with 11 bases in between. There are 14 residues in the CDR3.

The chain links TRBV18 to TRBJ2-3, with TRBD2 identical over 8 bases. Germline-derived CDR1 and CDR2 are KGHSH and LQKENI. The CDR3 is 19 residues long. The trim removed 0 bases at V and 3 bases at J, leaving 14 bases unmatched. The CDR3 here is CASSPPFPGGSSSTDTQYF. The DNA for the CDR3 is TGTGCCAGCTCACCACCGTTTCCGGGAGGGAGTTCTAGTACAGATACGCAGTATTTT.

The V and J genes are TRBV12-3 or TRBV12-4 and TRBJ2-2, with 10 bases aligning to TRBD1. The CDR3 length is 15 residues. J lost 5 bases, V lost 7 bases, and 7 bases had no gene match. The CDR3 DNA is TGTGCCAGCACCCCGACAGGGGGCGTTACCGGGGAGCTGTTTTTT. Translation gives CASTPTGGVTGELFF.

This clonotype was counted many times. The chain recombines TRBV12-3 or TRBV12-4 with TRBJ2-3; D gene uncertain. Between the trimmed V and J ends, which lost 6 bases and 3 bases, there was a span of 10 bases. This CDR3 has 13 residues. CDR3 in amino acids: CASSLDMTDTQYF. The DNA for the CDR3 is TGTGCCAGCAGCCTAGACATGACAGATACGCAGTATTTT.

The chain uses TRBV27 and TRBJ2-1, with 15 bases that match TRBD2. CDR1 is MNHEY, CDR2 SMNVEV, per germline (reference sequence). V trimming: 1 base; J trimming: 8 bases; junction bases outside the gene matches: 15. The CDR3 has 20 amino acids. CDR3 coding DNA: TGTGCCAGCAGTTTATTTGGACTAGCGGGAGGGCCCTGGGCACAGGATGAGCAGTTCTTC. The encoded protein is CASSLFGLAGGPWAQDEQFF.

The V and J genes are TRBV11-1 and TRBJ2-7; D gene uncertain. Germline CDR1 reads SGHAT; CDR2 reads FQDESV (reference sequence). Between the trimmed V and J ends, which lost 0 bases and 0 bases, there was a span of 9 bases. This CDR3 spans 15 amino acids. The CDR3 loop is CASSLATDTSYEQYF. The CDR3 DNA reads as TGTGCCAGCAGCTTAGCCACAGACACCTCCTACGAGCAGTACTTC.

The DNA for the CDR3 is TGCGCCAGCAGCTTTGGGAGTGAAGAGACCCAGTACTTC. Translating gives CASSFGSEETQYF. V gene TRBV5-1 combines with J gene TRBJ2-5, with D tentatively TRBD2 (5 bases). The CDR3 runs to 13 residues. V was pared by 2 bases and J by 3 bases, with 8 bases between. Looked up from germline, CDR1 is SGHRS and CDR2 is YFSETQ. The complete variable domain, with remaining parts taken from reference TRBV5-1 and TRBJ2-5, reads KAGVTQTPRYLIKTRGQQVTLSCSPISGHRSVSWYQQTPGQGLQFLFEYFSETQRNKGNFPGRFSGRQFSNSRSEMNVSTLELGDSALYLCASSFGSEETQYFGPGTRLLVL.

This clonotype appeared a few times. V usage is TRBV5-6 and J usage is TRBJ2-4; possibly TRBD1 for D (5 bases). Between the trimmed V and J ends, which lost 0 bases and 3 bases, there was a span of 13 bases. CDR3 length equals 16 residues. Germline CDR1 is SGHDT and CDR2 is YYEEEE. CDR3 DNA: TGTGCCAGCAGCTTGGCCGGACAAGCCAACAAAAACATTCAGTACTTC. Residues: CASSLAGQANKNIQYF.

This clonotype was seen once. This CDR3 reads CSAKGGPGYNEQFF. The CDR3, as DNA: TGCAGTGCTAAAGGGGGGCCTGGTTACAATGAGCAGTTCTTC. This chain joins TRBV20-1 and TRBJ2-1; D assignment may be TRBD1 or TRBD2 (6 bases each). V lost 4 bases and J lost 4, with 14 bases in between. CDR3 size: 14 residues. CDR1 is DFQATT and CDR2 is SNEGSKA in the germline V gene (reference sequence).

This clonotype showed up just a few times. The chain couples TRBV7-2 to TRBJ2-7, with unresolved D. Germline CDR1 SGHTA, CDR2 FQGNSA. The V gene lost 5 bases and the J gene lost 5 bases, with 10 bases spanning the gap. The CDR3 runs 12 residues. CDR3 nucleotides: TGTGCCAGCAGCCCCCCTGTTGACGAGCAGTACTTC. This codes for CASSPPVDEQYF.

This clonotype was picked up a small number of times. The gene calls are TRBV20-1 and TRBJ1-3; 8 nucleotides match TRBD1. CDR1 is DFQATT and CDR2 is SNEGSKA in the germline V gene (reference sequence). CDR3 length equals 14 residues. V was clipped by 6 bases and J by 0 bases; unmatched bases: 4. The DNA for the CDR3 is TGCAGTGCAGACAGGGGCTACTCTGGAAACACCATATATTTT. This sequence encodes CSADRGYSGNTIYF.

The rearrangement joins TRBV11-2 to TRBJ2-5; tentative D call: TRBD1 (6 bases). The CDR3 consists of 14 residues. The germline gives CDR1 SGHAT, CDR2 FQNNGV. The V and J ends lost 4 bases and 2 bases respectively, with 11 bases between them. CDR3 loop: CASSSQGLQETQYF. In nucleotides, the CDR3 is TGTGCCAGCAGCTCACAGGGTTTACAAGAGACCCAGTACTTC. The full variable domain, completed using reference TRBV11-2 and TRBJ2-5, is EAGVAQSPRYKIIEKRQSVAFWCNPISGHATLYWYQQILGQGPKLLIQFQNNGVVDDSQLPKDRFSAERLKGVDSTLKIQPAKLEDSAVYLCASSSQGLQETQYFGPGTRLLVL.

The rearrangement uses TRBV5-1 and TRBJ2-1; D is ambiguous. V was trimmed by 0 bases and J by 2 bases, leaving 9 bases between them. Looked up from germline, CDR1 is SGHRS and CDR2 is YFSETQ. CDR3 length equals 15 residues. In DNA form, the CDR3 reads TGCGCCAGCAGCTTGGCGGTCGATGCCTACAATGAGCAGTTCTTC. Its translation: CASSLAVDAYNEQFF.

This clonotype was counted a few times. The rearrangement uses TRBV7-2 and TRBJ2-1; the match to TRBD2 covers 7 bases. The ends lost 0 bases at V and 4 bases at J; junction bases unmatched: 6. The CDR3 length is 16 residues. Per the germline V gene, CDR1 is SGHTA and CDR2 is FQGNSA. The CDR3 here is CASSLALMGGYNEQFF. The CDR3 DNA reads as TGTGCCAGCAGCTTAGCGCTTATGGGAGGGTACAATGAGCAGTTCTTC.

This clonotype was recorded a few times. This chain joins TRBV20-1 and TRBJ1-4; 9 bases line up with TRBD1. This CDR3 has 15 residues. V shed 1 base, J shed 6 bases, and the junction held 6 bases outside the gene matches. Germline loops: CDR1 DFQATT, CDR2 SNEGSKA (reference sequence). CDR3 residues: CSARGGTGSHEKLFF. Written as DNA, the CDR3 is TGCAGTGCTAGAGGGGGGACAGGGTCTCATGAAAAACTGTTTTTT.

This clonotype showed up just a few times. CDR3 amino acids: CASSLVGGGSNTQYF. CDR3 bases: TGTGCCAGCAGCTTAGTTGGCGGGGGATCGAATACGCAGTATTTT. The chain has TRBV11-3 and TRBJ2-3; TRBD2 agrees at 7 bases. CDR1 and CDR2 (germline): SGHNT, YENEEA. The CDR3 runs 15 residues. With 1 base clipped from V and 7 bases from J, the junction kept 8 bases outside the gene matches. The full variable domain, in which reference TRBV11-3 and TRBJ2-3 provide the parts outside the CDR3, is EAGVVQSPRYKIIEKKQPVAFWCNPISGHNTLYWYLQNLGQGPELLIRYENEEAVDDSQLPKDRFSAERLKGVDSTLKIQPAELGDSAVYLCASSLVGGGSNTQYFGPGTRLTVL.

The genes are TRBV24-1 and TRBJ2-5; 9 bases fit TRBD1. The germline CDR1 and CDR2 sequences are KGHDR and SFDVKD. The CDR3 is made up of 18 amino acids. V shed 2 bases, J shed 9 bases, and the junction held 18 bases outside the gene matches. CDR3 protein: CATSDSRRDRASGLAQYF. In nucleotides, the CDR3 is TGTGCCACCAGTGATTCCAGGAGGGACAGGGCGTCGGGTCTGGCCCAGTACTTC.

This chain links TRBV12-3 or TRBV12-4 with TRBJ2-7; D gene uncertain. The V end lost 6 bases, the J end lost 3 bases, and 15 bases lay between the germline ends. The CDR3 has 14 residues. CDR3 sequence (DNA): TGTGCCAGCAGCCTTGGTTTGTGGGTCTACGAGCAGTACTTC. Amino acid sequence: CASSLGLWVYEQYF.